The 20 T cell receptor beta chains reported below all come from one sample, sequenced in a study of regulatory T cells in long-lasting Graves disease. Specified time point: persistent/refractory GD, antithyroid drugs over 5 years with positive TRAb. The TCR library was made from RNA that had been extracted from PBMCs in TRIzol. Assembly of TCR beta libraries relied on iRepertoire HTBI primers together with Arm-PCR of CDR3 regions. TCRdb re-called the multiplex PCR reads with MiXCR, one entry per CDR3 protein. The table has 350,000 to 450,000 distinct CDR3 sequences, 20% to 25% seen once. The specimen was peripheral blood mononuclear cells (PBMCs), collected when the disease was refractory, from a patient treated with antithyroid drugs. Every receptor here comes from a woman aged 40 to 50 with Graves disease.

This clonotype was counted at least ten times. The V gene is TRBV20-1, the J gene TRBJ1-4; D not certain. CDR1 DFQATT and CDR2 SNEGSKA come from the germline V gene (reference sequence). Deletions cut 0 bases from V and 3 bases from J, with 11 bases between. This CDR3 spans 15 amino acids. The CDR3 coding sequence is TGCAGTGCTAGAGATGGGGTGGGAGCTAATGAAAAACTGTTTTTT. Protein product: CSARDGVGANEKLFF.

There are a few counts of this clonotype. This chain links TRBV5-1 with TRBJ2-7, with 7 bases matching TRBD1. V lost 4 bases and J lost 3; bases outside the gene matches: 7. This CDR3 contains 14 residues. Germline V lookup: CDR1 SGHRS, CDR2 YFSETQ. The CDR3 sequence is CASSPRGQIYEQYF. CDR3 nucleotide sequence: TGCGCCAGCAGCCCTAGGGGACAGATCTACGAGCAGTACTTC. The variable domain in full, with the rest retrieved from reference TRBV5-1 and TRBJ2-7, is KAGVTQTPRYLIKTRGQQVTLSCSPISGHRSVSWYQQTPGQGLQFLFEYFSETQRNKGNFPGRFSGRQFSNSRSEMNVSTLELGDSALYLCASSPRGQIYEQYFGPGTRLTVT.

This chain connects TRBV24-1 to TRBJ2-3; 8 nucleotides agree with TRBD2. The CDR3 spans 18 residues. V gave up 0 bases and J gave up 3 bases; unmatched junction bases: 10. Germline V gene data show CDR1 as KGHDR and CDR2 as SFDVKD. The CDR3 sequence is CATSDLYSPAGVTDTQYF. CDR3 sequence (DNA): TGTGCCACCAGTGATTTGTACTCGCCAGCGGGAGTAACAGATACGCAGTATTTT.

This clonotype was observed a handful of times. The chain recombines TRBV5-1 with TRBJ1-1, with D possibly matching TRBD1 (5 bases). The germline CDR1 and CDR2 sequences are SGHRS and YFSETQ. V lost 3 bases and J lost 4, with 16 bases in between. The CDR3 runs 15 residues. DNA for the CDR3: TGCGCCAGCAGCTACCTAAGAGGGGTGGTCACTGAAGCTTTCTTT. As protein: CASSYLRGVVTEAFF. The full variable domain, its missing parts supplied by reference TRBV5-1 and TRBJ1-1, is KAGVTQTPRYLIKTRGQQVTLSCSPISGHRSVSWYQQTPGQGLQFLFEYFSETQRNKGNFPGRFSGRQFSNSRSEMNVSTLELGDSALYLCASSYLRGVVTEAFFGQGTRLTVV.

To note about this clonotype: The junction differs from germline at one of its ends, possibly a read error. This rearrangement joins TRBV11-2 to TRBJ2-5, with a tentative D call TRBD2 (6 bases). The CDR3 sequence is 13 residues long. Germline CDR1 reads SGHAT; CDR2 reads FQNNGV. The DNA for the CDR3 is TGTGCCAGCAGGGACTATCCGGAAGAGGCCCAGTACTTC. The encoded protein is CASRDYPEEAQYF. Full variable domain (missing parts from reference TRBV11-2 and TRBJ2-5): EAGVAQSPRYKIIEKRQSVAFWCNPISGHATLYWYQQILGQGPKLLIQFQNNGVVDDSQLPKDRFSAERLKGVDSTLKIQPAKLEDSAVYLCASRDYPEEAQYFGPGTRLLVL.

This clonotype was found a few times. In nucleotides, the CDR3 is TGTGCCAGCAGTTTCCATATGACAGGGGTCACCGGGGAGCTGTTTTTT. Translated, it gives CASSFHMTGVTGELFF. V usage is TRBV28 and J usage is TRBJ2-2, with TRBD1 identical over 8 bases. Germline assignment: CDR1 MDHEN and CDR2 SYDVKM. J gave up 4 bases and V 3 bases, and 7 bases lay outside the gene matches. CDR3 length: 16 amino acids. The full variable domain, completed using reference TRBV28 and TRBJ2-2, is DVKVTQSSRYLVKRTGEKVFLECVQDMDHENMFWYRQDPGLGLRLIYFSYDVKMKEKGDIPEGYSVSREKKERFSLILESASTNQTSMYLCASSFHMTGVTGELFFGEGSRLTVL.

This clonotype was seen many times. The chain joins TRBV5-1 to TRBJ2-7; TRBD1 matches 8 bases. The J segment lost 6 bases and the V segment lost 2 bases, leaving 10 bases of the junction unmatched. The CDR3 runs 15 residues. The germline gives CDR1 SGHRS, CDR2 YFSETQ. The CDR3 here is CASSFVPGQETEQYF. The CDR3 coding sequence is TGCGCCAGCAGCTTCGTCCCGGGACAGGAAACCGAGCAGTACTTC.

With regard to this clonotype: A single base separates this from a much larger clone, so it may be a read error. The genes are TRBV27 and TRBJ1-2, with a weak D call TRBD1 (6 bases). Germline CDR1 MNHEY, CDR2 SMNVEV (reference sequence). This CDR3 is built from 13 residues. Trimming took 5 bases from V and 4 from J, leaving 11 bases between them. The CDR3 DNA follows: TGTGCCAGCAGTCAAGGACAGTCCTATGGCTACACCTTC. Its translation: CASSQGQSYGYTF.

This clonotype came up many times. The chain has TRBV19 and TRBJ2-4; D tentatively fits TRBD1 or TRBD2 (5 bases each). V lost 6 bases to trimming and J lost 8 bases, with 17 bases between them. CDR3 length equals 14 residues. Germline V gene data show CDR1 as LNHDA and CDR2 as SQIVND (reference sequence). The CDR3 DNA reads as TGTGCCAGTAGAAACCGGGACGTCTACGACATTCAGTACTTC. This encodes CASRNRDVYDIQYF. The variable domain in full, with the rest retrieved from reference TRBV19 and TRBJ2-4, is DGGITQSPKYLFRKEGQNVTLSCEQNLNHDAMYWYRQDPGQGLRLIYYSQIVNDFQKGDIAEGYSVSREKKESFPLTVTSAQKNPTAFYLCASRNRDVYDIQYFGAGTRLSVL.

The rearrangement links TRBV11-1 to TRBJ2-2; 7 nucleotides align to TRBD2. J was trimmed by 4 bases and V by 5 bases; bases with no gene match: 10. The germline CDR1 and CDR2 sequences are SGHAT and FQDESV (reference sequence). The CDR3 length is 16 residues. This chain's CDR3 is CASSRRKSGITGELFF. The CDR3 DNA is TGTGCCAGCAGCCGAAGAAAGAGCGGGATCACCGGGGAGCTGTTTTTT.

The chain recombines TRBV27 with TRBJ2-5; D gene unclear. The J call may be mistaken, given a closer DNA end match to TRBJ2-1. This CDR3 is 13 amino acids long. CDR1 MNHEY and CDR2 SMNVEV come from the germline V gene (reference sequence). The CDR3 reads CASSLKVNNEQFF. DNA of the CDR3: TGTGCCAGCAGTTTAAAGGTCAACAATGAGCAGTTCTTC.

V is TRBV10-3 and J is TRBJ2-5; D gene uncertain. The V end lost 7 bases, the J end lost 4 bases, and 10 bases lay between the germline ends. The CDR3 runs 12 residues. Germline loops: CDR1 ENHRY, CDR2 SYGVKD. CDR3 amino acids: CAIKDVRETQYF. The DNA for the CDR3 is TGTGCCATCAAGGACGTCCGAGAGACCCAGTACTTC.

About this clonotype: This may be a read error, as it is one base from a much larger clone. V gene TRBV27 combines with J gene TRBJ1-1, with 9 positions matching TRBD1. The length of the CDR3 is 14 residues. Germline-derived CDR1 and CDR2 are MNHEY and SMNVEV (reference sequence). The V and J ends lost 6 bases and 1 base, in that order; junction bases with no gene match: 3. CDR3 protein: CASSSTGGNTEAFF. The CDR3 DNA reads TGTGCCAGCAGCTCGACAGGGGGGAACACTGAAGCTTTCTTT.

This clonotype was observed at least ten times. The chain has TRBV7-3 and TRBJ2-5, with unresolved D. Germline V gene sequence: CDR1 SGHTA, CDR2 FQGTGA. The germline V and J ends were trimmed by 2 bases and 7 bases, with 8 bases remaining between them. CDR3 length: 12 amino acids. CDR3 nucleotides: TGTGCCAGCAGCTTATCGGGTGGGACCCAGTACTTC. This sequence encodes CASSLSGGTQYF.

This clonotype has only a few counts. The CDR3 nucleotides are TGTGCCAGCAGCTTAGCGCTTAGTTACTCCACTGAAGCTTTCTTT. Translating gives CASSLALSYSTEAFF. The V call is TRBV7-9, the J call TRBJ1-1, with D unresolved. The germline V gene encodes CDR1 SEHNR and CDR2 FQNEAQ (reference sequence). This CDR3 spans 15 amino acids. V dropped 0 bases and J dropped 4 bases, with 12 bases sitting between them.

The V gene is TRBV5-1, the J gene TRBJ1-1; D may be TRBD1 (5 bases). Germline assignment: CDR1 SGHRS and CDR2 YFSETQ. Trimming removed 3 bases at V and 11 bases at J, with 17 bases between. The CDR3 spans 13 residues. The DNA of the CDR3 is TGCGCCAGCAGCTCCTCCCGGGACGGGGTCGCTTTCTTT. This sequence encodes CASSSSRDGVAFF.

Only a few counts were recorded for this clonotype. The CDR3: CASGSVYRGRTEAFF. The CDR3 DNA sequence: TGTGCCAGTGGTAGCGTTTACCGGGGGCGCACTGAAGCTTTCTTT. The V gene is TRBV19, the J gene TRBJ1-1; TRBD1 is a possible D gene (6 bases). V was shortened by 8 bases and J by 4 bases, with 20 bases between the two germline ends. The CDR3 contains 15 residues. Germline CDR1 LNHDA, CDR2 SQIVND (reference sequence).

This clonotype was found a few times. The gene calls are TRBV20-1 and TRBJ1-1; TRBD1 might be the D (5 bases). Germline V lookup: CDR1 DFQATT, CDR2 SNEGSKA (reference sequence). The germline V and J ends were trimmed by 6 bases and 10 bases, with 21 bases remaining between them. This CDR3 has 13 amino acids. CDR3 residues: CSAGGGEAPGAFF. CDR3 in DNA: TGCAGTGCGGGGGGGGGGGAGGCACCAGGAGCTTTCTTT.

The V and J genes are TRBV9 and TRBJ2-3; D call uncertain. The CDR3 totals 13 residues. V shed 0 bases and J shed 5 bases, with 7 bases lying between them. The germline gives CDR1 SGDLS, CDR2 YYNGEE. The CDR3 is CASSVAAGDTQYF. CDR3 DNA: TGTGCCAGCAGCGTAGCTGCCGGAGATACGCAGTATTTT.

The chain uses TRBV11-2 and TRBJ2-2, with a tentative D call TRBD2 (6 bases). CDR1 is SGHAT and CDR2 is FQNNGV in the germline V gene. V was cut by 4 bases and J by 7 bases, with 13 bases left in between. The CDR3 length is 14 residues. The CDR3, as DNA: TGTGCCAGCAGCTACCCCCGGGGAGGCGGGGAGCTGTTTTTT. This gives the protein CASSYPRGGGELFF.